What follows are 5 T cell receptor beta chains derived from one specimen sequenced in a study of PD-1 blockade in classical Hodgkin lymphoma. Clones were sequenced by immunoSEQ multiplex PCR, and TCRdb holds only the in-frame ones, with some missing. The sample lists about 46,000 clones; 65% to 85% were seen once. Every patient experienced relapse after autologous stem cell transplantation, and brentuximab vedotin exposure varied. Specimen: peripheral blood mononuclear cells (PBMCs), collected at baseline. The receptors come from a human donor with classical Hodgkin lymphoma.

About this clone itself: Other DNA sequences in the sample encode the same CDR3. V usage is TRBV28 and J usage is TRBJ1-1, with D maybe TRBD1 (5 bases). Looked up from germline, CDR1 is MDHEN and CDR2 is SYDVKM. The CDR3 is made up of 15 amino acids. V lost 6 bases to trimming and J lost 4 bases, with 18 bases between them. CDR3 sequence (DNA): TGTGCCAGCAGCAGATCAGGGTTCCCCAGCACTGAAGCTTTCTTT. Protein product: CASSRSGFPSTEAFF.

This clone was picked up many times. The chain links TRBV2 to TRBJ1-5; the match to TRBD1 covers 10 bases. The CDR3 covers 14 residues. Trimming cost V 3 bases and J 4 bases; bases outside gene matches: 0. Per the germline V gene, CDR1 is SNHLY and CDR2 is FYNNEI. The CDR3 here is CASSEGQGNQPQHF. The DNA for the CDR3 is TGTGCCAGCAGTGAGGGACAGGGGAATCAGCCCCAGCATTTT.

The chain is built from TRBV18 and TRBJ1-4; 8 nucleotides match TRBD1. The J segment lost 6 bases and the V segment lost 3 bases, leaving 9 bases of the junction unmatched. Germline assignment: CDR1 KGHSH and CDR2 LQKENI. The CDR3 contains 16 residues. This CDR3 is CASSPNFSDRDEKLFF. DNA of the CDR3: TGTGCCAGCTCACCCAATTTCTCGGACAGGGATGAAAAACTGTTTTTT.

The rearrangement joins TRBV11-2 to TRBJ2-7, with 8 nucleotides matching TRBD1. J was trimmed by 7 bases and V by 5 bases; bases with no gene match: 13. The CDR3 is 15 amino acids. Germline V gene sequence: CDR1 SGHAT, CDR2 FQNNGV. CDR3 residues: CASSRRGTGISEQYF. The CDR3 DNA follows: TGTGCCAGCAGCAGAAGAGGGACAGGAATTTCAGAGCAGTACTTC.

This clone was observed once. The V gene is TRBV28, the J gene TRBJ1-4; TRBD1 matches at 8 bases. CDR1 MDHEN and CDR2 SYDVKM come from the germline V gene. V shed 5 bases and J 8 bases; nucleotides not matched to a gene: 10. This CDR3 spans 15 amino acids. As DNA, the CDR3 is TGTGCCAGCAGTCCCGACAGGGGCCCCGCGGAAAAACTGTTTTTT. Translation gives CASSPDRGPAEKLFF. Based on the CDR3 plus reference TRBV28 and TRBJ1-4, the full variable domain is DVKVTQSSRYLVKRTGEKVFLECVQDMDHENMFWYRQDPGLGLRLIYFSYDVKMKEKGDIPEGYSVSREKKERFSLILESASTNQTSMYLCASSPDRGPAEKLFFGSGTQLSVL.